One and the same sample provided the 3 T cell receptor beta chains below, sequenced in a study of cytomegalovirus exposure and HLA in healthy donors. PCR used 60 Vbeta primers and 13 Jbeta primers. The data were produced by immunoSEQ multiplex PCR, yet TCRdb's version contains in-frame clones alone and is incomplete. The table includes roughly 110,000 clones, under 80% detected once. The sample taken for sequencing was PBMCs. The receptor set was obtained from a woman between 40 and 55 years old in good health and CMV-seropositive.

This chain uses TRBV10-3 with TRBJ1-5; D is ambiguous. CDR1 and CDR2 from the germline V gene are ENHRY and SYGVKD. V lost 0 bases and J lost 6, with 6 bases in between. CDR3 length equals 13 residues. The CDR3 here is CAISESEGQPQHF. The CDR3 DNA reads as TGTGCCATCAGTGAGTCCGAGGGTCAGCCCCAGCATTTT.

J is TRBJ1-2 and V is TRBV6-5; the D is unclear. Trimming took 5 bases from V and 4 from J, leaving 11 bases between them. The CDR3 has 13 residues. Germline CDR1 MNHEY, CDR2 SVGAGI. The CDR3 sequence is CASSRTESYGYTF. The CDR3 nucleotides read TGTGCCAGCAGTCGTACAGAGTCCTATGGCTACACCTTC.

The CDR3 DNA follows: TGCGCCAGCAGCTTGGTGCCTAGCGGGGGGGCAGATACGCAGTATTTT. Its protein product is CASSLVPSGGADTQYF. The gene calls are TRBV5-1 and TRBJ2-3; 12 bases agree with TRBD2. Unmatched junction bases numbered 3, after V lost 0 bases and J lost 4 bases. The CDR3 is made up of 16 amino acids. Per the germline V gene, CDR1 is SGHRS and CDR2 is YFSETQ.